This T cell receptor beta chain was captured by sequencing in a study of blood T cell repertoires in COVID-19. About the study: Whether acute or convalescent, the COVID-19 samples came from the United States, Italy and Spain.

Data came from immunoSEQ multiplex PCR; TCRdb stores just in-frame clones and leaves some out. Found here are about 300,000 clones, approximately 88% of them singletons; the top ten hold over 1.1%. The CDR3 loop spans 13 amino acids. Germline lookup yields CDR1 SGHNT and CDR2 YYREEE (reference sequence). The V and J ends lost 6 bases and 7 bases respectively, with 14 bases between them. Source material: peripheral blood. This receptor was identified in a human donor with COVID-19, enrolled during active disease. The donor label of this sample is uncertain. J is TRBJ1-5 and V is TRBV5-4; D gene uncertain. CDR3 amino acids: CASTRAPGQPQHF. The CDR3 DNA is TGTGCCAGCACCCGCGCGCCCGGGCAGCCCCAGCATTTT.